This T cell receptor beta chain was obtained from a study of shared clonotypes between healthy human individuals. Study results and caveats: Measured sharing among donors was expected to vary with sequencing depth. What naive subsets generally showed was a larger estimated richness than memory subsets showed.

The CDR3 spans 20 residues. Germline CDR1 reads SGDLS; CDR2 reads YYNGEE. The trim removed 1 base at V and 4 bases at J, leaving 14 bases unmatched. Worth noting for this clone: Its cognate antigen is unknown.

CD45RO-negative, CCR7-selected cells formed the naive CD8 fraction, which excluded terminally differentiated effector memory CD45RA+ cells. Nashville, Tennessee was home to all donors, each a Caucasian adult. Replicate PCRs run on sorted subsets employed approximately 0.2 ug DNA, approximately 30,000 T cell genomes. Clones were sequenced by immunoSEQ multiplex PCR, and TCRdb holds only the in-frame ones, with some missing. The sample gives around 2.1 million clones, 90% to 95% of which show up once; roughly 1.7% is in the top ten. The sample comprised naive CD8+ T cells from PBMCs. The TCR originated in a man younger than 35 in good health. Some clones in this sample may be carry-over from other donors' samples. The chain combines TRBV9 with TRBJ2-3, with 14 bases that match TRBD2. This chain's CDR3 is CASSVPVGGSTSGRADTQYF. CDR3 coding DNA: TGTGCCAGCAGCGTACCCGTTGGGGGTTCGACTAGCGGGAGGGCAGATACGCAGTATTTT.